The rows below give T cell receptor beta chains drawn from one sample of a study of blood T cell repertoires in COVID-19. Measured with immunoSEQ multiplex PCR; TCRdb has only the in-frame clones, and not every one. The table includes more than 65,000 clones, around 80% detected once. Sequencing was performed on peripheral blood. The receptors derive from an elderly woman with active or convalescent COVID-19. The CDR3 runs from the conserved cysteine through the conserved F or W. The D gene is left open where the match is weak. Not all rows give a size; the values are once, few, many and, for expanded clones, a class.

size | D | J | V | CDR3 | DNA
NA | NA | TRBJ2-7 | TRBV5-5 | CASRAQVREQYF | TGTGCCAGCAGAGCACAGGTCCGCGAGCAGTACTTC
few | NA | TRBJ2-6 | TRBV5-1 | CASSFLGQPSGANVLTF | TGCGCCAGCAGCTTTCTCGGACAGCCGTCTGGGGCCAACGTCCTGACTTTC
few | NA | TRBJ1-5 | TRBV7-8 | CASSSRPPGPNQPQHF | TGTGCCAGCAGCTCCCGACCCCCAGGGCCGAATCAGCCCCAGCATTTT
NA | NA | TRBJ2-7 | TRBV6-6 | CASSFAYEQYF | TGTGCCAGCAGCTTTGCCTACGAGCAGTACTTC
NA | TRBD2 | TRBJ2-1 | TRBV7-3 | CASSSKNGTSGGPGSYNEQFF | TGTGCCAGCAGCTCAAAAAACGGGACTAGCGGGGGACCCGGCTCCTACAATGAGCAGTTCTTC
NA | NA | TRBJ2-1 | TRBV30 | CAWSPNAGVWGNEQFF | TGTGCCTGGAGCCCGAACGCAGGGGTTTGGGGCAATGAGCAGTTCTTC
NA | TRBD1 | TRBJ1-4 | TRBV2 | CASRLGQESEKLFF | TGTGCCAGCAGACTAGGACAGGAGAGTGAAAAACTGTTTTTT
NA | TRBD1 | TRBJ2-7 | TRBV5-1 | CASNDGTADYEQYF | TGCGCCAGCAACGACGGGACAGCGGATTACGAGCAGTACTTC
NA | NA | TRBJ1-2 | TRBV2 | CASSEAAGGYTF | TGTGCCAGCAGTGAAGCGGCAGGAGGCTACACCTTC
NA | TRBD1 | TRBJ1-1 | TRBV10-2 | CASSLQGWSTEAFF | TGCGCCAGCAGCCTACAGGGGTGGTCCACTGAAGCTTTCTTT
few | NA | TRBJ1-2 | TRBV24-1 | CATSDTGRAYGYTF | TGTGCCACCAGTGATACAGGACGGGCCTATGGCTACACCTTC
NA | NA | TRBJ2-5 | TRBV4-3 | CASSQDGSVVETQYF | TGCGCCAGCAGCCAAGACGGGTCAGTGGTGGAGACCCAGTACTTC
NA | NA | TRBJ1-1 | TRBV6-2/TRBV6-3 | CASSSAGRLNTEAFF | TGTGCCAGCAGCTCCGCAGGTAGACTGAACACTGAAGCTTTCTTT
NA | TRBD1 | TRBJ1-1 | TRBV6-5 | CASSWGTGSGGEAFF | TGTGCCAGCAGTTGGGGGACAGGGTCCGGCGGTGAAGCTTTCTTT
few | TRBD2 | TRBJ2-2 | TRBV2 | CASRKGLATITGELFF | TGTGCCAGCAGAAAGGGACTAGCGACGATCACCGGGGAGCTGTTTTTT
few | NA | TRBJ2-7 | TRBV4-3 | CASSQARGELQYF | TGCGCCAGCAGCCAAGCCAGGGGAGAGTTGCAGTACTTC
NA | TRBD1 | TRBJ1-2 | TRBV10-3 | CAISGDRGPTDYGYTF | TGTGCCATCAGTGGGGACAGGGGGCCGACTGACTATGGCTACACCTTC
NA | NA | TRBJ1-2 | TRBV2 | CASMGQGSTGYTF | TGTGCCAGCATGGGCCAGGGGAGTACTGGCTACACCTTC
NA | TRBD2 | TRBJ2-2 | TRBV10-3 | CAISEELAVAGSTGELFF | TGTGCCATCAGTGAAGAGCTGGCGGTAGCGGGGAGCACCGGGGAGCTGTTTTTT
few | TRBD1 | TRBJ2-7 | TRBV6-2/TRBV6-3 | CASSYSTGQGFTYEQYF | TGTGCCAGCAGTTATTCGACGGGACAGGGTTTCACCTACGAGCAGTACTTC
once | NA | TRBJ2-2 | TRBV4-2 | CASSPTPQGTGELFF | TGTGCCAGCAGCCCAACCCCACAGGGCACCGGGGAGCTGTTTTTT
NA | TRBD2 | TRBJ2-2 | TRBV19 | CASSIDERGIGELFF | TGTGCCAGTAGTATAGATGAGCGGGGAATCGGGGAGCTGTTTTTT
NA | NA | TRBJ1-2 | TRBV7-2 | CASSPDSRNYGYTF | TGTGCCAGCAGCCCCGATTCACGGAACTATGGCTACACCTTC
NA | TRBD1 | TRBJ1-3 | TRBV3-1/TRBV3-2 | CASSQVFGTASGNTIYF | TGTGCCAGCAGCCAAGTGTTTGGGACAGCCTCTGGAAACACCATATATTTT
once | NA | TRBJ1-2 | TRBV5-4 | CASSLAGPNYGYTF | TGTGCCAGCAGCTTGGCAGGGCCTAACTATGGCTACACCTTC
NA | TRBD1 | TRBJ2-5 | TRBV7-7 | CASSRGTGIQDQTQYF | TGTGCTAGCAGCCGGGGGACAGGGATCCAAGACCAGACCCAGTACTTC
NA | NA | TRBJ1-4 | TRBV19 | CASSELGGEEKLFF | TGTGCCAGTTCCGAATTGGGAGGAGAGGAAAAACTGTTTTTT
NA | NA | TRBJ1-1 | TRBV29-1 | CSVEPGRTEAFF | TGCAGCGTGGAACCAGGGAGGACTGAAGCTTTCTTT
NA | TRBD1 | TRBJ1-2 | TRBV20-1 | CSASTRQGGRYGYTF | TGCAGTGCTAGTACCCGACAGGGCGGTCGCTATGGCTACACCTTC
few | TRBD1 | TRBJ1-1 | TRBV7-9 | CASSPRQGFNTEAFF | TGTGCCAGCAGCCCCAGACAGGGGTTCAACACTGAAGCTTTCTTT
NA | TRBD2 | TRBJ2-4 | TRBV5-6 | CASSLMAGGLAKNIQYF | TGTGCCAGCAGCTTGATGGCGGGGGGATTAGCCAAAAACATTCAGTACTTC
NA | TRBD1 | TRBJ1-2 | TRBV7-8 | CASSDRANYGYTF | TGTGCCAGCAGCGACAGGGCTAACTATGGCTACACCTTC
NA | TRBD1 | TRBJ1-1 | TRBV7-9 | CAVSGGLGEAFF | TGTGCCGTTTCAGGGGGGCTCGGTGAAGCTTTCTTT
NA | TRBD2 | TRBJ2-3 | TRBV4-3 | CASSQASGGSYHF | TGCGCCAGCAGCCAGGCTAGCGGGGGTTCGTACCATTTT
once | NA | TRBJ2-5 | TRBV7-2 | CASSLVGGSSQETQYF | TGTGCCAGCAGCTTAGTAGGAGGTTCTAGCCAAGAGACCCAGTACTTC
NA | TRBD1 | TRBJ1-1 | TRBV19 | CASSSSTGAGTEAFF | TGTGCCAGTAGTTCGTCGACAGGGGCGGGCACTGAAGCTTTCTTT
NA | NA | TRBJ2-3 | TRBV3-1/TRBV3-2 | CASRDNTRTDTQYF | TGTGCCAGCAGGGACAACACGCGCACAGATACGCAGTATTTT
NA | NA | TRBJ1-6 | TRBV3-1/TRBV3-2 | CASSQNREIPLHF | TGTGCCAGCAGCCAAAACAGGGAGATACCCCTCCACTTT
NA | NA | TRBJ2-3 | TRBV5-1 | CASSPGSYPSTDTQYF | TGCGCCAGCAGCCCCGGGTCGTATCCTAGCACAGATACGCAGTATTTT
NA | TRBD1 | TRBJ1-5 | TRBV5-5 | CASSDTGTGNQPQHF | TGTGCCAGCAGTGACACCGGGACAGGGAATCAGCCCCAGCATTTT
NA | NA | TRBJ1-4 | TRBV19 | CATSPEPANEKLFF | TGTGCCACCTCCCCCGAGCCCGCTAATGAAAAACTGTTTTTT
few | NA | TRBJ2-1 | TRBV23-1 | CASRPGSSYNEQFF | TGCGCCAGCAGACCGGGATCCTCCTACAATGAGCAGTTCTTC
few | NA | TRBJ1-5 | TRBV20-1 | CSASTRVEQPQHF | TGCAGTGCTAGTACCAGGGTAGAGCAGCCCCAGCATTTT
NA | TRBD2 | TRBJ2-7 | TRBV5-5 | CASSARTSGGTSSYEQYF | TGTGCCAGCAGCGCCCGGACTAGCGGGGGAACATCCTCCTACGAGCAGTACTTC
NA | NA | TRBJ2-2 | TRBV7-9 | CASSLWGPNTGELFF | TGTGCCAGCAGCTTATGGGGGCCGAACACCGGGGAGCTGTTTTTT